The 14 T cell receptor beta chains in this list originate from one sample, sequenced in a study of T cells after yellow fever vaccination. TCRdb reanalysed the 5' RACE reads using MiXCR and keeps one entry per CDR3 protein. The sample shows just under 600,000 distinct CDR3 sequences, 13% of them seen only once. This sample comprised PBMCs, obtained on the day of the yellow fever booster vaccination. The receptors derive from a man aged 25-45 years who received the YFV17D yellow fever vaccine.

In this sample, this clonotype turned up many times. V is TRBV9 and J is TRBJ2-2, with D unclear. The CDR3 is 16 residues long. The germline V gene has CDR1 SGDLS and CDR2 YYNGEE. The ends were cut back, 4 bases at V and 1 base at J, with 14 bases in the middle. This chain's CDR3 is CASSHRVSENTGELFF. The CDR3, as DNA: TGTGCCAGCAGCCACCGCGTATCTGAGAACACCGGGGAGCTGTTTTTT.

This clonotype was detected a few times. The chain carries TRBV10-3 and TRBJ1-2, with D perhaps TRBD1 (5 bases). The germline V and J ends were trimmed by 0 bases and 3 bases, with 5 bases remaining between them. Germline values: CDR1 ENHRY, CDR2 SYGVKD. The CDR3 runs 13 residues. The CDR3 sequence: CAISESGDYGYTF. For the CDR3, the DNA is TGTGCCATCAGTGAGTCAGGGGACTATGGCTACACCTTC.

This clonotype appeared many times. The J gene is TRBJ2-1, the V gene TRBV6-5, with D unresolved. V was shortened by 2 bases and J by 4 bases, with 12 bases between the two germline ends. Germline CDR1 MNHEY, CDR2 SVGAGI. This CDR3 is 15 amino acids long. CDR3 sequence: CASSYGQNIYNEQFF. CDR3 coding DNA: TGTGCCAGCAGTTACGGCCAGAATATTTACAATGAGCAGTTCTTC.

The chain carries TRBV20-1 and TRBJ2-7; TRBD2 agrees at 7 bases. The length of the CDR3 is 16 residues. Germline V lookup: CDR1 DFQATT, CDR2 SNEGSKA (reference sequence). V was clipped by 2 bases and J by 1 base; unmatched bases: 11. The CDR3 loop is CSARPMGGGPSYEQYF. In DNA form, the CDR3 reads TGCAGTGCTAGACCTATGGGGGGGGGTCCATCCTACGAGCAGTACTTC.

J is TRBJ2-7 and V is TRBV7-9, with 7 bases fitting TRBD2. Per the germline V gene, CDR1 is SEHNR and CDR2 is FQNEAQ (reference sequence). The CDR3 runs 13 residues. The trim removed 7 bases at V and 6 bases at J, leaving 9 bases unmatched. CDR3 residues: CASIPPTGGEQYF. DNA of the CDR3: TGTGCCAGCATCCCCCCCACGGGGGGCGAGCAGTACTTC. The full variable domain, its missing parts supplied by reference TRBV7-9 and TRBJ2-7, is DTGVSQNPRHKITKRGQNVTFRCDPISEHNRLYWYRQTLGQGPEFLTYFQNEAQLEKSRLLSDRFSAERPKGSFSTLEIQRTEQGDSAMYLCASIPPTGGEQYFGPGTRLTVT.

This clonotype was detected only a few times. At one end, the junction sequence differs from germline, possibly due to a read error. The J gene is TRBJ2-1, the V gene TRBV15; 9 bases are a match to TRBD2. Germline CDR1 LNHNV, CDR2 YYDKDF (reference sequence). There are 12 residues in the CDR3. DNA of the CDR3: TGTGCCACCAGCAGAGAGGGTCTAGCGGGAAACTTC. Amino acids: CATSREGLAGNF.

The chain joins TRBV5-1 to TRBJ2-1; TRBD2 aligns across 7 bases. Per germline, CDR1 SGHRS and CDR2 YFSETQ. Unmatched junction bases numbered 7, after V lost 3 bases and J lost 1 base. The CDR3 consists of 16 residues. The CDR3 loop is CASSYSGEGSYNEQFF. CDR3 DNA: TGCGCCAGCAGCTACAGCGGGGAGGGATCCTACAATGAGCAGTTCTTC. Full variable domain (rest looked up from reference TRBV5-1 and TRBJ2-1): KAGVTQTPRYLIKTRGQQVTLSCSPISGHRSVSWYQQTPGQGLQFLFEYFSETQRNKGNFPGRFSGRQFSNSRSEMNVSTLELGDSALYLCASSYSGEGSYNEQFFGPGTRLTVL.

The CDR3 region has the DNA TGTGCCAGCAGCCAAGATCGGCCCTATAATTCACCCCTCCACTTT. Translation: CASSQDRPYNSPLHF. The chain employs TRBV3-1 and TRBJ1-6; D gene uncertain. The germline gives CDR1 LGHDT, CDR2 YNNKEL (reference sequence). V was clipped by 0 bases and J by 2 bases, with 5 bases between them. The CDR3 contains 15 residues.

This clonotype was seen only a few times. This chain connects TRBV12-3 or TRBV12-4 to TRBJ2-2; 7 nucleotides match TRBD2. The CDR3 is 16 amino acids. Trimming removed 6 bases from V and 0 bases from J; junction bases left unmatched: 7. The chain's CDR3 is CASRGGGRANTGELFF. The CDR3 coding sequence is TGTGCCAGCAGGGGGGGGGGACGAGCGAACACCGGGGAGCTGTTTTTT.

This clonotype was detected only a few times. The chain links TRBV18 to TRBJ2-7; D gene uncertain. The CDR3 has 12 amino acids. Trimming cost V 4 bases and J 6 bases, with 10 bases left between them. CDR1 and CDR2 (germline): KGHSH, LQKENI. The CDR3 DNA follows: TGTGCCAGCTCACTCAGCCTATTCGAGCAGTACTTC. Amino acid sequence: CASSLSLFEQYF.

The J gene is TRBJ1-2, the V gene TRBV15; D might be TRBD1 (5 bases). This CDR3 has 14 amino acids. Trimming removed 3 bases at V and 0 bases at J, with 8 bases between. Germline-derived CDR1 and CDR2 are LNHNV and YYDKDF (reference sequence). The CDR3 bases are TGTGCCACCAGCAGCCAGGGTGCTAACTATGGCTACACCTTC. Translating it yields CATSSQGANYGYTF.

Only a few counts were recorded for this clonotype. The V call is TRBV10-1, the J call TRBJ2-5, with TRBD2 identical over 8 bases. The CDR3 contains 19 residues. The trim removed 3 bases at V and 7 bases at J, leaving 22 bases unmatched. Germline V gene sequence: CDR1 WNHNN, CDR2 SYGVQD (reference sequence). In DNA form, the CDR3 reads TGCGCCAGCAGTGATAATGTTCGGCTAGCGGGTAGGAGGCGTGTGACCCAGTACTTC. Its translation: CASSDNVRLAGRRRVTQYF.

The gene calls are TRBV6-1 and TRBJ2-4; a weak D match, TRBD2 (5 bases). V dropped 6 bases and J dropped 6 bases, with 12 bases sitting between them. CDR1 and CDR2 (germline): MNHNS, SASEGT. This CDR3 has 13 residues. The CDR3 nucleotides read TGTGCCAGCAGAGAGCCAAGCGGAAACATTCAGTACTTC. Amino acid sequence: CASREPSGNIQYF.

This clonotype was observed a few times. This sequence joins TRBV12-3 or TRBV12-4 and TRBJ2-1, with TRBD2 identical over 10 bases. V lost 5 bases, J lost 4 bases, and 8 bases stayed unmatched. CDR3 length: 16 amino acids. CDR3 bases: TGTGCCAGCAGTCGAACGCCGGGACTAGCGTACAATGAGCAGTTCTTC. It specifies CASSRTPGLAYNEQFF.